This passage covers 19 T cell receptor beta chains from one sample sequenced in a study of blood T cells in healthy people across ages. Alongside a J-beta primer mix, a sample-barcoded 5' primer served in a second PCR lasting about 7 to 11 cycles. TCRdb ran MiXCR on the 5' RACE reads and lists one entry per CDR3 protein. The repertoire includes some 730,000 distinct CDR3 sequences, about 24% of them detected once, and 22% sits in the top ten. Material for sequencing was blood. These TCRs come from a man aged 70-80 years in good health.

The chain links TRBV29-1 to TRBJ2-3; 7 bases align to TRBD2. With V trimmed by 7 bases and J by 0 bases, 1 base remained unmatched. The CDR3 has 12 residues. Germline CDR1 reads SQVTM; CDR2 reads ANQGSEA. This CDR3 is CSGSGSTDTQYF. CDR3 DNA sequence: TGCAGCGGTAGCGGGAGCACAGATACGCAGTATTTT.

This rearrangement joins TRBV19 to TRBJ2-1, with 13 positions matching TRBD2. Looked up from germline, CDR1 is LNHDA and CDR2 is SQIVND (reference sequence). The CDR3 has 15 residues. The V segment lost 11 bases and the J segment 8 bases; nucleotides outside the gene matches: 12. CDR3 sequence (DNA): TGTGCCTGCTCTCGACTAGCGGGAGGATTTGATGAGCAGTTCTTC. It translates to CACSRLAGGFDEQFF.

This chain uses TRBV29-1 with TRBJ1-2, with a weak D call TRBD1 (6 bases). V lost 4 bases and J 3 bases, leaving 18 bases between the germline ends. This CDR3 has 15 residues. Germline values: CDR1 SQVTM, CDR2 ANQGSEA. CDR3 sequence: CSVGRGRGRDYGYTF. CDR3 nucleotides: TGCAGCGTTGGCAGGGGTCGGGGTCGGGACTATGGCTACACCTTC.

The chain links TRBV7-2 to TRBJ1-2; D gene ambiguous. CDR1 SGHTA and CDR2 FQGNSA come from the germline V gene. The CDR3 consists of 13 residues. V lost 5 bases and J lost 3, with 10 bases in between. Here the CDR3 reads CASSIGLHYGYTF. CDR3 nucleotides: TGTGCCAGCAGCATCGGACTGCACTATGGCTACACCTTC. Drawing the rest from reference TRBV7-2 and TRBJ1-2, the complete variable domain is GAGVSQSPSNKVTEKGKDVELRCDPISGHTALYWYRQSLGQGLEFLIYFQGNSAPDKSGLPSDRFSAERTGGSVSTLTIQRTQQEDSAVYLCASSIGLHYGYTFGSGTRLTVV.

The chain uses TRBV10-2 and TRBJ2-5; 8 bases are shared with TRBD2. The better agreement between TRBJ2-7 and the DNA end casts doubt on the J call. CDR1 is WSHSY, CDR2 SAAADI, per germline. This CDR3 is 14 amino acids long. The CDR3 nucleotides read TGCGCCAGCAGTGAACTAGCGGTGTCCTACGAGCAGTACTTC. Translation: CASSELAVSYEQYF.

The V gene is TRBV6-5, the J gene TRBJ2-3; TRBD2 might be the D (5 bases). This CDR3 has 18 residues. V gave up 0 bases and J gave up 2 bases, with 18 bases separating them. Looked up from germline, CDR1 is MNHEY and CDR2 is SVGAGI. DNA of the CDR3: TGTGCCAGCAGTTACTCCTCGGGATATTCTAACCCCACAGATACGCAGTATTTT. Translated: CASSYSSGYSNPTDTQYF.

The chain links TRBV7-2 to TRBJ2-1; D possibly corresponds to TRBD1 (6 bases). The V end lost 6 bases, the J end lost 9 bases, and 15 bases lay between the germline ends. This CDR3 comprises 13 residues. Germline CDR1 and CDR2: SGHTA and FQGNSA. CDR3 sequence: CASSLTGLAEQFF. CDR3 in DNA: TGTGCCAGCAGTCTTACAGGGCTGGCTGAGCAGTTCTTC.

The chain links TRBV20-1 to TRBJ1-1; no clear D gene. From germline, CDR1 is DFQATT and CDR2 SNEGSKA (reference sequence). The CDR3 runs 13 residues. With 6 bases removed from V and 2 bases from J, the gap between germline ends came to 13 bases. CDR3 coding DNA: TGCAGTGCCGCGGGCCATGGAAACACTGAAGCTTTCTTT. Translating gives CSAAGHGNTEAFF.

This clonotype was picked up many times. The chain combines TRBV6-6 with TRBJ1-3; no definite D call. The CDR3 length is 15 residues. Trimming took off 3 bases at V and 0 bases at J, with 9 bases between the two ends. Germline-derived CDR1 and CDR2 are MNHNY and SVGAGI (reference sequence). DNA of the CDR3: TGTGCCAGCAGTTATGCGACAATCTCTGGAAACACCATATATTTT. Its translation is CASSYATISGNTIYF.

A few counts support this clonotype. This chain uses TRBV7-3 with TRBJ2-5; unclear D gene. This CDR3 contains 13 residues. Per the germline V gene, CDR1 is SGHTA and CDR2 is FQGTGA. V gave up 1 base and J gave up 4 bases, with 7 bases separating them. The CDR3: CASSLKPGETQYF. In DNA form, the CDR3 reads TGTGCCAGCAGCTTAAAACCGGGAGAGACCCAGTACTTC.

V and J are TRBV20-1 and TRBJ2-5; a possible D gene is TRBD1 (6 bases). The germline V gene has CDR1 DFQATT and CDR2 SNEGSKA (reference sequence). Trimming shortened V by 5 bases and J by 5 bases, and 15 bases separated the two germline ends. CDR3 length: 13 residues. The CDR3 nucleotides read TGCAGTGCTGAACAGGGATTTGAGGAGACCCAGTACTTC. Its protein product is CSAEQGFEETQYF.

About this clonotype: The junction and the germline gene differ at one end; a read error may be behind it. The V and J genes are TRBV7-9 and TRBJ2-5; 9 nucleotides match TRBD1. The J call may be faulty, since TRBJ2-1 better matches the DNA end. The CDR3 is made up of 15 amino acids. CDR1 and CDR2 from the germline V gene are SEHNR and FQNEAQ (reference sequence). Here the CDR3 reads CASSTGQGDYNGQFF. The CDR3 DNA is TGTGCCAGCAGCACGGGACAGGGAGACTACAATGGGCAGTTCTTC.

Remarks on this clonotype: At one of its ends the junction is not consistent with the germline gene, which may arise from a read error. The V call is TRBV3-1, the J call TRBJ1-1, with TRBD1 matching 9 bases. The CDR3 loop spans 14 amino acids. The germline CDR1 and CDR2 sequences are LGHDT and YNNKEL (reference sequence). The CDR3 coding sequence is TGTGCCAGCAGCCGTTCGGACAGGGGCACTGAAGCTCTCTTT. This encodes CASSRSDRGTEALF. Filled out from reference TRBV3-1 and TRBJ1-1, the complete variable domain reads DTAVSQTPKYLVTQMGNDKSIKCEQNLGHDTMYWYKQDSKKFLKIMFSYNNKELIINETVPNRFSPKSPDKAHLNLHINSLELGDSAVYFCASSRSDRGTEALFGQGTRLTVV.

This clonotype has only a few counts. This chain connects TRBV5-1 to TRBJ2-1; a possible D gene is TRBD2 (5 bases). The CDR3 runs 13 residues. Germline values: CDR1 SGHRS, CDR2 YFSETQ. Trimming left V 5 bases short and J 6 bases short, with 12 bases between. CDR3 in amino acids: CASSNGKVNEQFF. The CDR3 DNA reads TGCGCCAGCAGTAACGGGAAGGTCAATGAGCAGTTCTTC.

Of note for this clonotype: One junction end disagrees with the germline gene, perhaps due to a read error. V gene TRBV20-1 combines with J gene TRBJ2-1, with D perhaps TRBD2 (5 bases). The CDR3 is made up of 13 amino acids. Germline CDR1 reads DFQATT; CDR2 reads SNEGSKA (reference sequence). The CDR3 coding sequence is TGCAGTGCAGGAGGCTCTGCCGGGGAGACCCGGTACTTC. This codes for CSAGGSAGETRYF.

The chain combines TRBV28 with TRBJ2-5; D is tentatively TRBD1 or TRBD2 (5 bases each). Trimming stripped 4 bases from V and 7 bases from J, with 10 bases between. Germline V CDR1 and CDR2: MDHEN, SYDVKM. The CDR3 loop spans 12 amino acids. In DNA, the CDR3 is TGTGCCAGCAGTTGGGGGACGAGGACCCAGTACTTC. Its protein product is CASSWGTRTQYF. The full variable domain, rest sourced from reference TRBV28 and TRBJ2-5, is DVKVTQSSRYLVKRTGEKVFLECVQDMDHENMFWYRQDPGLGLRLIYFSYDVKMKEKGDIPEGYSVSREKKERFSLILESASTNQTSMYLCASSWGTRTQYFGPGTRLLVL.

To note about this clonotype: A clone one base away is much larger, so this may be a read error. V is TRBV20-1 and J is TRBJ2-7; possibly TRBD1 or TRBD2 for D (5 bases each). This CDR3 has 16 residues. The germline V gene has CDR1 DFQATT and CDR2 SNEGSKA (reference sequence). V lost 6 bases, J lost 0 bases, and 21 bases lay in between. CDR3 region: CSAVGTRRKSSYEQYF. CDR3 DNA sequence: TGCAGTGCCGTCGGGACGAGGAGGAAAAGCTCCTACGAGCAGTACTTC.

CDR3 sequence (DNA): TGCGCCAGCAGCTTGGCCTCCAGGGGGAGCACAGATACGCAGTATTTT. Translation gives CASSLASRGSTDTQYF. This chain connects TRBV5-1 to TRBJ2-3, with TRBD1 matching over 7 bases. From germline, CDR1 is SGHRS and CDR2 YFSETQ. There are 16 residues in the CDR3. V was pared by 0 bases and J by 0 bases, with 4 bases of the junction left unmatched. Filled out from reference TRBV5-1 and TRBJ2-3, the complete variable domain reads KAGVTQTPRYLIKTRGQQVTLSCSPISGHRSVSWYQQTPGQGLQFLFEYFSETQRNKGNFPGRFSGRQFSNSRSEMNVSTLELGDSALYLCASSLASRGSTDTQYFGPGTRLTVL.

The chain uses TRBV9 and TRBJ2-5, with 8 bases lining up with TRBD2. Germline CDR1 reads SGDLS; CDR2 reads YYNGEE. The CDR3 covers 16 residues. Trimming removed 0 bases from V and 2 bases from J; junction bases left unmatched: 6. The DNA of the CDR3 is TGTGCCAGCAGCGTAGGGGCTAGCGGGCCACAAGAGACCCAGTACTTC. Translated: CASSVGASGPQETQYF.